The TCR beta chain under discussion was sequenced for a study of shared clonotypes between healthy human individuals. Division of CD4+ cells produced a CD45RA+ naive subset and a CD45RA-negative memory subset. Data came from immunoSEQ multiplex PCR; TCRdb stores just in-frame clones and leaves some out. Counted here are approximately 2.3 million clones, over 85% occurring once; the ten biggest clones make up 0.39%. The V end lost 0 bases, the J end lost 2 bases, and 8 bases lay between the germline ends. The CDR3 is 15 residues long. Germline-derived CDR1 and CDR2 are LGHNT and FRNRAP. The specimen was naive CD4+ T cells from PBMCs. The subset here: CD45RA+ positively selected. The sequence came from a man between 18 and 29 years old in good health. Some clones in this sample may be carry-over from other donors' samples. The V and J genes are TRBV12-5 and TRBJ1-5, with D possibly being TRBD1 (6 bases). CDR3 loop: CASGLVQGGNQPQHF. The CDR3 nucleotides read TGTGCTAGTGGTTTGGTACAGGGCGGCAATCAGCCCCAGCATTTT.